The rows below give T cell receptor beta chains drawn from one sample of a study of cytomegalovirus exposure and HLA in healthy donors. Data came from immunoSEQ multiplex PCR; TCRdb stores just in-frame clones and leaves some out. The data show about 98,000 clones, with 69% seen just once and over 1% held by the top ten. The sequencing input was PBMCs. The receptors stem from a female donor in good health and CMV-seronegative. Each CDR3 is given with its conserved first and last residue. D genes are given only for firm matches. Only part of the rows carry a size: once, few, many, or a class if the clone is expanded.

cdr3_nt cdr3_aa clone_size d_call j_call v_call
TGTGCCAGCTCTTCGGGACAGGGAAGAAACACCATATATTTT CASSSGQGRNTIYF - TRBD1 TRBJ1-3 TRBV18
TGTGCCAGCACCGCCGGGACTAACTCCTACGAGCAGTACTTC CASTAGTNSYEQYF - TRBD2 TRBJ2-7 TRBV2
TGTGCCTGGAAAAAGGGGGCAGACACTGAAGCTTTCTTT CAWKKGADTEAFF - TRBD1 TRBJ1-1 TRBV30
TGTGCCAGCAGTGCTACCTCTAGCGGCGAGCAGTACTTC CASSATSSGEQYF - TRBD2 TRBJ2-7 TRBV6-4
TGTGCCAGCAGTTTAAATGGGGGCTCGGGCAATCAGCCCCAGCATTTT CASSLNGGSGNQPQHF - - TRBJ1-5 TRBV27
TGTGCCAGCAGACCTAGGATAACGACCTACGAGCAGTACTTC CASRPRITTYEQYF - - TRBJ2-7 TRBV27
TGTGCCAGCAGTGTGGAGTTCGCCTTTACCTACGAGCAGTACTTC CASSVEFAFTYEQYF - - TRBJ2-7 TRBV6-1
TGCGCCAGCAGCCAAGGGTGGGGGACTAGCGGTCACAATGAGCAGTTCTTC CASSQGWGTSGHNEQFF - TRBD2 TRBJ2-1 TRBV4-1
TGTGCCAGCACAGGGACAGGCCCACAGCCCCAGCATTTT CASTGTGPQPQHF - TRBD1 TRBJ1-5 TRBV28
TGTGCCAGCTCACCCGGGACTAGCGGGAGGGCCAATGAGCAGTTCTTC CASSPGTSGRANEQFF - TRBD2 TRBJ2-1 TRBV18
TGTGCCAGCAGCCGGTCAGGTGCAGGGACCTACGAGCAGTACTTC CASSRSGAGTYEQYF - - TRBJ2-7 TRBV6-1
TGTGCCAGCAGTTCGACCGGGACAGGGTCCTACGAGCAGTACTTC CASSSTGTGSYEQYF few TRBD1 TRBJ2-7 TRBV27
TGCGCCAGCAGCTTGGGACGGCAGAGCGGTGGCTACACCTTC CASSLGRQSGGYTF - - TRBJ1-2 TRBV5-1
TGTGCCAGCAGTTACTCGAGTTCGTTTGAGCAGTTCTTC CASSYSSSFEQFF - - TRBJ2-1 TRBV6-5
TGTGCCAGCAGCTTTAGACAGCCCCTAACTTTTTTT CASSFRQPLTFF few - TRBJ1-4 TRBV5-6
TGTGCCAGCAGCCCGGGGGGGGCTTCCTACGAGCAGTACTTC CASSPGGASYEQYF - TRBD2 TRBJ2-7 TRBV28
TGTGCCAGCTCACCAAGGCCGGGGACTGAAGCTTTCTTT CASSPRPGTEAFF few - TRBJ1-1 TRBV18
TGTGCCAGCAGCTCGCGGACAGAGAACTACGAGCAGTACTTC CASSSRTENYEQYF - - TRBJ2-7 TRBV7-9
TGTGCCAGCAGCTTGGCTAGCGGCCTCTACAATGAGCAGTTCTTC CASSLASGLYNEQFF - TRBD2 TRBJ2-1 TRBV13
TGTGCCAGCAGCTTGTCGGGGGTCCAAGAGACCCAGTACTTC CASSLSGVQETQYF few - TRBJ2-5 TRBV5-4
TGTGCCAGCAGTGACGGAGAAGGAACTGAAGCTTTCTTT CASSDGEGTEAFF - - TRBJ1-1 TRBV6-4
TGTGCCAGCAACCCGAAACAGGGGAAGGGGCAGCCCCAGCATTTT CASNPKQGKGQPQHF - TRBD1 TRBJ1-5 TRBV6-1
TGTGCCAGCACTAAACAGGACAGGGGGCTCGGAAACACCATATATTTT CASTKQDRGLGNTIYF - TRBD1 TRBJ1-3 TRBV2
TGCGCCAGCAGCCCGCCTTTTTTAAGCCCTACGCAGTATTTT CASSPPFLSPTQYF - - TRBJ2-3 TRBV4-1
TGTGCCAGCAGTTCCGGACAGTCCCCGAGTTATGGCTACACCTTC CASSSGQSPSYGYTF - - TRBJ1-2 TRBV9
TGTGCCAGCAGTACCGGACAGGGGGCGGGAGATACGCAGTATTTT CASSTGQGAGDTQYF - TRBD1 TRBJ2-3 TRBV28
TGTGCCAGCAGCTTGGTCCTAGCGGGGGGAGAGCAGTACTTC CASSLVLAGGEQYF - TRBD2 TRBJ2-7 TRBV5-6
TGCGCCAGCAGTGGACAGGGGGCATATGGCACAGATACGCAGTATTTT CASSGQGAYGTDTQYF - TRBD1 TRBJ2-3 TRBV10-1
TGTGCCAGCAGCTCCCTTTCCTACGAGCAGTACTTC CASSSLSYEQYF - - TRBJ2-7 TRBV13
TGTGCCAGTAGTTTGGACAGGACCAGGCCCCAGCATTTT CASSLDRTRPQHF - TRBD1 TRBJ1-5 TRBV19
TGTGCTAAAAGCGGGGGGACTTCGGATACGCAGTATTTT CAKSGGTSDTQYF - TRBD2 TRBJ2-3 TRBV30
TGTGCCTGCGAGGGACAGGCGTTGAACACTGAAGCTTTCTTT CACEGQALNTEAFF - TRBD1 TRBJ1-1 TRBV30
TGTGCCAGCAGTCCCCGGACAGACAACACCGGGGAGCTGTTTTTT CASSPRTDNTGELFF - - TRBJ2-2 TRBV6-4
TGTGCCAGCAGCCCCGCAGGGAGGACTGAAGCTTTCTTT CASSPAGRTEAFF - - TRBJ1-1 TRBV7-8
TGTGCCAGCAACTTTGGGACAGCGTCTAATGAGTACTTC CASNFGTASNEYF few TRBD1 TRBJ2-7 TRBV5-8
TGTGCCAGCAGCTTTCTAGCGGGGTACCAAGAGACCCAGTACTTC CASSFLAGYQETQYF - TRBD2 TRBJ2-5 TRBV7-9
TGTGCCTGGAGTAAAACAACGGGACTAGCGGGTCGAGATACGCAGTATTTT CAWSKTTGLAGRDTQYF - TRBD2 TRBJ2-3 TRBV30
TGTGCCATTTCACAGGGGCAAGAGACCCAGTACTTC CAISQGQETQYF few TRBD1 TRBJ2-5 TRBV10-3
TGTGCCAGCAGTGAGGACAGGGAGGGAAAGTATAGCAATCAGCCCCAGCATTTT CASSEDREGKYSNQPQHF - TRBD1 TRBJ1-5 TRBV6-1
TGCGCCAGCAGCCAAGATACCCCCCCGACTAGCGGGGGGGCCCACAATGAGCAGTTCTTC CASSQDTPPTSGGAHNEQFF - TRBD2 TRBJ2-1 TRBV4-3
TGTGCCAGCTCACCACCGCAACAGAACACCGGGGAGCTGTTTTTT CASSPPQQNTGELFF - - TRBJ2-2 TRBV18
TGTGCCAGCAGTTCACAGCACACTGAAGCTTTCTTT CASSSQHTEAFF - - TRBJ1-1 TRBV27
TGTGCCAGCAGTGGCCAACAGGGGGGGGTAGCTTTCTTT CASSGQQGGVAFF - TRBD1 TRBJ1-1 TRBV25-1
TGTGCCAGCAGCTCCCGACTAGCCACCAATGAGCAGTTCTTC CASSSRLATNEQFF - TRBD2 TRBJ2-1 TRBV11-2
TGTGCCTGGAGTGTAGGACTAGCGGGGGGCGATGAGCAGTTCTTC CAWSVGLAGGDEQFF - TRBD2 TRBJ2-1 TRBV30
TGTGCCAGCAACACTCTAGCGGGGCAAGGGAATGAGCAGTTCTTC CASNTLAGQGNEQFF - TRBD2 TRBJ2-1 TRBV27
TGCAGCGTTTTAGTCCAACGCGACGAGCAGTACTTC CSVLVQRDEQYF - - TRBJ2-7 TRBV29-1
TGCGCCAGCAGCCAAGAATACAGCTATGGTTACACCTTC CASSQEYSYGYTF - - TRBJ1-2 TRBV4-3
TGCGCCAGCAGCCCCCGGGGGACTAGCGGAAACAATGAGCAGTTCTTC CASSPRGTSGNNEQFF once TRBD2 TRBJ2-1 TRBV5-1
TGTGCCAGCACTTACCGGGACAGGGCAAGAGATACGCAGTATTTT CASTYRDRARDTQYF - TRBD1 TRBJ2-3 TRBV28
TGTGCCAGTAGTTCAATCACTAACAGGGGGCCGAACACTGAAGCTTTCTTT CASSSITNRGPNTEAFF - TRBD1 TRBJ1-1 TRBV19
TGTGCCATCAGTGAGTCATCCCCACAGGGTAGCTACGAGCAGTACTTC CAISESSPQGSYEQYF - - TRBJ2-7 TRBV10-3